By proportion, the clone carrying this T cell receptor (beta chain) is medium-sized. Other DNA sequences in this specimen translate into the identical CDR3. The record originates from a study of OX40 agonist ivuxolimab in advanced cancers. The protocol was immunoSEQ multiplex PCR, while the TCRdb copy is restricted to in-frame clones and leaves out a portion. Of roughly 40,000 clones in the sample, roughly 84% were seen once. Trimming took off 3 bases at V and 0 bases at J, with 9 bases between the two ends. The CDR3 has 15 residues. Germline values: CDR1 LNHDA, CDR2 SQIVND (reference sequence). The chain links TRBV19 to TRBJ1-5; D uncertain. Sequences were derived from CD4+ or CD8+ T cells sorted from blood, sampled in a trial of the OX40 agonist ivuxolimab. The source is an adult with an advanced solid tumor such as melanoma, head and neck, liver or kidney cancer. The CDR3 region has the DNA TGTGCCAGTAGTATCTCTCCTTATAGCAATCAGCCCCAGCATTTT. It yields the protein CASSISPYSNQPQHF.